This record covers a single TCR beta chain. Its antigen is unidentified. The source of the sample is a study of blood T cells in healthy people across ages. As for the study in general: Using template switching, researchers captured about one barcoded beta molecule for each two T cells. Findings of the study overall: Estimated diversity, derived from one million T cells, was regarded as an underestimate. Donors of long life had a larger count of naive CD4+ cells and greater diversity than aged donors.

The CDR3 runs to 14 residues. CDR1 is MGHDK and CDR2 is SYGVNS in the germline V gene. The V and J ends lost 3 bases and 4 bases respectively, with 10 bases between them. Combining a sample-barcoded 5' primer with a J-beta primer mix, a second PCR ran for roughly 7 to 11 cycles. Each cDNA molecule carried a tag from a template-switch adaptor that contained 12 random nucleotides. One entry per CDR3 protein results from TCRdb running MiXCR on the 5' RACE reads. The data contain more than 650,000 distinct CDR3 sequences, about 55% of them singletons. Sequencing was performed on blood. This TCR was sampled from a man older than 75 in good health. The V and J genes are TRBV25-1 and TRBJ1-5; D ambiguous. As DNA, the CDR3 is TGTGCCAGCAGTGAGTTAAACAAGAATCAGCCCCAGCATTTT. This codes for CASSELNKNQPQHF.